Listed below are T cell receptor beta chains from one sample, sequenced in a study of shared clonotypes between healthy human individuals. Libraries were prepared by immunoSEQ multiplex PCR; TCRdb keeps only in-frame clonotypes and omits some of them. Among approximately 1.1 million clones, approximately 80% were seen once, and the ten largest hold more than 0.5%. The sample comprised memory CD4+ T cells from PBMCs. The origin of the receptors is a man younger than 35 in good health. Some clones in this sample may be carry-over from other donors' samples. Both conserved end residues are part of each CDR3. A D gene is named only where the DNA matches it firmly. The listing skips clone size in some rows; elsewhere it reads once, few, many or a size class.

d_gene	v_gene	j_gene	abundance	CDR3nt	CDR3aa
NA	TRBV2	TRBJ2-5	NA	TGTGCCAGCCTCCGGGACACAGTAGGTGAGACCCAGTACTTC	CASLRDTVGETQYF
NA	TRBV6-1	TRBJ1-5	NA	TGTGCCAGCAGTGAAGTTTGGGAGACCCAGCATTTT	CASSEVWETQHF
NA	TRBV7-8	TRBJ1-3	few	TGTGCCAGCAGCTATCGACGGGCCGGCTCTGGAAACACCATATATTTT	CASSYRRAGSGNTIYF
TRBD2	TRBV28	TRBJ2-1	NA	TGTGCCAGCAGGGGACGGAGCGGGAGCCTTAGGGGCAATGAGCAGTTCTTC	CASRGRSGSLRGNEQFF
TRBD1	TRBV7-9	TRBJ2-7	NA	TGTGCCAGCAGCTCTTCTGGGGGACAGGGGACCGAGCAGTACTTC	CASSSSGGQGTEQYF
NA	TRBV28	TRBJ2-7	once	TGTGCCAGCGGTTCCCACGAGCAGTACTTC	CASGSHEQYF
NA	TRBV18	TRBJ2-7	many	TGTGCCAGCTCACCAGCTAGGGGACTCGACTTAACCTACGAGCAGTACTTC	CASSPARGLDLTYEQYF
TRBD2	TRBV7-3	TRBJ2-2	once	TGTGCCAGCAGTGTCGGGACTAGCGGCGGACCCGGGGAGCTGTTTTTT	CASSVGTSGGPGELFF
NA	TRBV5-4	TRBJ2-3	NA	TGTGCCAGCAGCTTGCCAGAGGCCACAGATACGCAGTATTTT	CASSLPEATDTQYF
NA	TRBV28	TRBJ2-7	few	TGTGCCAGCAGCACGACTAGTATGGGTGAGCAGTACTTC	CASSTTSMGEQYF
NA	TRBV4-2	TRBJ1-4	NA	TGTGCCAGCAGCCAAGGGGAATCGGGACGGGGTGAAAAACTGTTTTTT	CASSQGESGRGEKLFF
NA	TRBV5-1	TRBJ1-1	NA	TGCGCCAGCAGTGGACAAATGCGCCCCTTGAACACTGAAGCTTTCTTT	CASSGQMRPLNTEAFF
NA	TRBV28	TRBJ2-7	NA	TGTGCCAGCAGTCTTAAAGGGGGGTGGACGCACGAGCAGTACTTC	CASSLKGGWTHEQYF
TRBD2	TRBV28	TRBJ2-7	few	TGTGCCAGCAGTGAAATTAGCGGGTGGTCCGAGCAGTACTTC	CASSEISGWSEQYF
NA	TRBV7-3	TRBJ1-1	NA	TGTGCCAGCAGCCCAGCGGGGGGCACTGAAGCTTTCTTT	CASSPAGGTEAFF
NA	TRBV4-1	TRBJ2-3	NA	TGCGCCAGCAGCCTTATCCAATCTTCGACAGCAACAGATACGCAGTATTTT	CASSLIQSSTATDTQYF
TRBD2	TRBV4-3	TRBJ2-3	once	TGCGCCAGCAGCCAAGGGGTGATGGCGGGAGGGCCTGCAGATACGCAGTATTTT	CASSQGVMAGGPADTQYF
NA	TRBV11-2	TRBJ2-2	few	TGTGCCAGCAGCTTAGAAGCGGTTTGGAACACCGGGGAGCTGTTTTTT	CASSLEAVWNTGELFF
NA	TRBV28	TRBJ1-5	NA	TGTGCCAGCAGTTACGCCAAAGGTCAGCCCCAGCATTTT	CASSYAKGQPQHF
NA	TRBV6-4	TRBJ1-1	NA	TGTGCCAGCAGTGCCAGTCCGAACACTGAAGCTTTCTTT	CASSASPNTEAFF
NA	TRBV11-1	TRBJ2-3	NA	TGTGCCAGCAGCATGGAAGCCGGGACTCGGCAGTATTTT	CASSMEAGTRQYF
TRBD2	TRBV5-4	TRBJ2-1	NA	TGTGCCAGCAGCCCAGGGACTAGCGGGGGGTCCTGGGAGCAGTTCTTC	CASSPGTSGGSWEQFF
NA	TRBV5-1	TRBJ2-7	few	TGCGCCAGCAGCTCGGACAGTCACTACGAGCAGTACTTC	CASSSDSHYEQYF
NA	TRBV2	TRBJ2-5	NA	TGTGCCAGCGCAGGGGCGGGAGCTGAGACCCAGTACTTC	CASAGAGAETQYF
NA	TRBV2	TRBJ2-7	few	TGTGCCAGCAGTGTTTTCAGCGAGCAGTACTTC	CASSVFSEQYF
TRBD1	TRBV28	TRBJ2-7	NA	TGTGCCAGCAGTCCGACAGGGAACGCGGCCTACGAGCAGTACTTC	CASSPTGNAAYEQYF
NA	TRBV7-6	TRBJ2-1	NA	TGTGCCAGCAGCTTATACGGGTCCCCCTACAATGAGCAGTTCTTC	CASSLYGSPYNEQFF
TRBD1	TRBV4-1	TRBJ2-7	NA	TGCGCCAGCTCCAAATCGGGACAGGGGGCCTACGAGCAGTACTTC	CASSKSGQGAYEQYF
NA	TRBV30	TRBJ1-4	NA	TGTGCCTGGACCAGGGGCCGAGGTGAAAAACTGTTTTTT	CAWTRGRGEKLFF
NA	TRBV28	TRBJ1-3	NA	TGTGCCAGCAGTTTGAACGTGGGGAACAAGGGATCTGGAAACACCATATATTTT	CASSLNVGNKGSGNTIYF
NA	TRBV7-9	TRBJ2-1	NA	TGTGCCAGCAGCGAAAATTCAATCGGGAATGAGCAGTTCTTC	CASSENSIGNEQFF
TRBD1	TRBV5-1	TRBJ2-3	NA	TGCGCCAGCAGCTTTCTGACAGGGGCTGACACAGATACGCAGTATTTT	CASSFLTGADTDTQYF
NA	TRBV5-4	TRBJ2-7	NA	TGTGCCAGCAGCTTGTCTGGGAGCTCCTACGAGCAGTACTTC	CASSLSGSSYEQYF
NA	TRBV5-1	TRBJ2-3	NA	TGCGCCAGCAGCTTGTATTCGAGTAGCACAGATACGCAGTATTTT	CASSLYSSSTDTQYF
NA	TRBV2	TRBJ2-3	NA	TGTGCCAGCAGTGATCTAGGCGCCGCTAGCACAGATACGCAGTATTTT	CASSDLGAASTDTQYF
NA	TRBV18	TRBJ1-6	NA	TGTGCCAGCTGCCCGAATAATTCACCCCTCCACTTT	CASCPNNSPLHF
NA	TRBV5-1	TRBJ1-1	few	TGCGCCAGCAGCTTGTGGGGCGGTGGAAGTTCCACTGAAGCTTTCTTT	CASSLWGGGSSTEAFF
NA	TRBV5-4	TRBJ1-1	NA	TGTGCCAGCAGCTTGGGATTGGGGGGGCTGGGGACTGAAGCTTTCTTT	CASSLGLGGLGTEAFF
TRBD1	TRBV28	TRBJ2-5	NA	TGTGCCAGCAGTCCAGGGGGTAGTGCGTACCAAGAGACCCAGTACTTC	CASSPGGSAYQETQYF
NA	TRBV5-1	TRBJ2-7	NA	TGCGCCAGCAGCAATCTTGGGGAGCAGTACTTC	CASSNLGEQYF
NA	TRBV28	TRBJ2-2	NA	TGTGCCAGCAGTTCCGCCCAAGGCGGGGAGCTGTTTTTT	CASSSAQGGELFF
NA	TRBV19	TRBJ1-4	NA	TGTGCCAGTAGCCTAAGTAGGGAACTGTTTTTT	CASSLSRELFF
NA	TRBV5-1	TRBJ1-4	NA	TGCGCCAGCAGCCCCTGGACGGCAACTAATGAAAAACTGTTTTTT	CASSPWTATNEKLFF
NA	TRBV30	TRBJ1-4	few	TGTGCCTGGGCTGACAGGAATAATGAAAAACTGTTTTTT	CAWADRNNEKLFF
NA	TRBV28	TRBJ1-2	NA	TGTGCCAGCAGTCTACCTGGGACGGCCTCTGGGGGCTACACCTTC	CASSLPGTASGGYTF
NA	TRBV28	TRBJ2-7	NA	TGTGCCAGCAAATCCCTGGGCTACGAGCAGTACTTC	CASKSLGYEQYF
NA	TRBV7-2	TRBJ2-3	NA	TGTGCCAGCAGCCCTTTCCGCGACTTGCTTGGGACAGATACGCAGTATTTT	CASSPFRDLLGTDTQYF
TRBD1	TRBV28	TRBJ2-7	NA	TGTGCCAGCAGTTCACCGGGACAGGGGAACTACGAGCAGTACTTC	CASSSPGQGNYEQYF
NA	TRBV5-1	TRBJ2-7	NA	TGCGCCAGCAGCTTGGGGCGGGTTTTCTCCTCCTACGAGCAGTACTTC	CASSLGRVFSSYEQYF
NA	TRBV9	TRBJ1-4	NA	TGTGCCAGCAGCAGACAGGATCTCGTTAATGAAAAACTGTTTTTT	CASSRQDLVNEKLFF
TRBD2	TRBV6-5	TRBJ2-3	NA	TGTGCCAGCAGGGGGACTAGCGGGAAGGTAGATACGCAGTATTTT	CASRGTSGKVDTQYF
NA	TRBV19	TRBJ1-2	once	TGTGCCAGTATGGCGGGACAACTCAACTATGGCTACACCTTC	CASMAGQLNYGYTF
NA	TRBV6-1	TRBJ1-5	NA	TGTGCCAGCAGTGAGCAACCTTATAGCAATCAGCCCCAGCATTTT	CASSEQPYSNQPQHF
NA	TRBV23-1	TRBJ2-3	NA	TGCGCCAGCACGATAGGTAGCGCAGATACGCAGTATTTT	CASTIGSADTQYF